This T cell receptor beta chain appears in the sequencing data of a study of Graves' ophthalmopathy and Graves' hyperthyroidism. Moderate-to-severe activity, CAS ≥3, NOSPECS ≥4 and duration under 3 months were recorded for donors with ophthalmopathy. The TCR beta CDR3 regions underwent amplification from RNA transcripts. The workflow started with a first-round RT-PCR run with HTBI primers and then moved on to a second-round multiplex PCR. TCRdb recomputed calls from the multiplex PCR reads with MiXCR, one row per CDR3 protein. The table shows under 250,000 distinct CDR3 sequences, with 20% to 25% occurring only once. This clonotype was seen repeatedly, ten times or more. Its target is not known. Study-wide points: Most expanded thyroid clonotypes above 0.001 frequency also appeared in blood.

Material: peripheral blood. The receptor was isolated from a woman aged 50 to 65 with Graves' ophthalmopathy.

The CDR3 DNA reads as TGTGCCAGCAGTCCTTGGGTCGGGGAGACCCAGTACTTC. This gives the protein CASSPWVGETQYF. This chain links TRBV12-3 or TRBV12-4 with TRBJ2-5; D gene unclear. The CDR3 has 13 amino acids. V was trimmed by 5 bases and J by 5 bases, leaving 12 bases between them.